This T cell receptor (beta chain) was recorded in a study of T cell responses to AZD1222 COVID-19 vaccine. Study-level findings and limits: Donor demographics were predominantly white British with a female majority; clonal diversity may be underestimated. The reported proportion of spike-specific TCRs targeting unmutated variant regions was nearly half.

Profiling relied on immunoSEQ multiplex PCR, and the TCRdb table lists in-frame clones only, not all of them. The table shows 130,000 to 150,000 clones, with approximately 78% occurring only once. The CDR3 runs to 15 residues. The V gene's germline CDR1 is LGHNT and CDR2 FRNRAP. Trimming removed 7 bases from V and 3 bases from J; junction bases left unmatched: 8. As to this clone: Its antigen remains unknown.

The chain links TRBV12-5 to TRBJ2-1; TRBD1 matches 8 bases. Sequenced here: peripheral blood, sampled on day 0 of MenACWY control vaccination. The receptor was derived from an adult in good health. The DNA of the CDR3 is TGTGCTAGTGCCCGCGGGGACAGGCACTACAATGAGCAGTTCTTC. Encoded protein: CASARGDRHYNEQFF. The full variable domain, rest sourced from reference TRBV12-5 and TRBJ2-1, is DARVTQTPRHKVTEMGQEVTMRCQPILGHNTVFWYRQTMMQGLELLAYFRNRAPLDDSGMPKDRFSAEMPDATLATLKIQPSEPRDSAVYFCASARGDRHYNEQFFGPGTRLTVL.